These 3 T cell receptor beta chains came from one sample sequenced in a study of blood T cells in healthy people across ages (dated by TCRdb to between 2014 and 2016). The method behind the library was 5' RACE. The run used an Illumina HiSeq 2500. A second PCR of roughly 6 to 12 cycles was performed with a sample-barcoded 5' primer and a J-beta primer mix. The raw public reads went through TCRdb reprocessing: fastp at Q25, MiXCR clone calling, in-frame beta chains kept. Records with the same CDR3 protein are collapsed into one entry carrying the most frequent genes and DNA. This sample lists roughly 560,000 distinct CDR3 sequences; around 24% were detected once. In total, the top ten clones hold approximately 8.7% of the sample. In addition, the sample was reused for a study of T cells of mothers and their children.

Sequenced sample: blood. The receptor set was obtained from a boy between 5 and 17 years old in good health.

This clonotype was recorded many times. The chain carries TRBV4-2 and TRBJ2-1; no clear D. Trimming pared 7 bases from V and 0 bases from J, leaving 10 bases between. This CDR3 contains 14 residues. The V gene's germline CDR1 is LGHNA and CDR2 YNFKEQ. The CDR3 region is CASTGLGSYNEQFF. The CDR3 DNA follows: TGTGCCAGCACTGGGCTAGGCTCCTACAATGAGCAGTTCTTC.

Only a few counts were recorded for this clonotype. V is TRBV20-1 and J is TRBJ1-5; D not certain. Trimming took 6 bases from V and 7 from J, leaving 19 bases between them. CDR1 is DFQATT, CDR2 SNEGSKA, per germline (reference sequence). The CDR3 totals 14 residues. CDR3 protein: CSAREANLGQPQHF. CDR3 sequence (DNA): TGCAGTGCGCGGGAGGCTAACCTGGGGCAGCCCCAGCATTTT.

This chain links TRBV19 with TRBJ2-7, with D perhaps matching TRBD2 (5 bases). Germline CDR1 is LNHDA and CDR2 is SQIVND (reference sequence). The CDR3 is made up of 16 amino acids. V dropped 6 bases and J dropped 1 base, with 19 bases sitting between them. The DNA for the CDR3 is TGTGCCAGTAGCGACCAGGAAGGACTGGGGTCCTACGAGCAGTACTTC. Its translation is CASSDQEGLGSYEQYF.